This entry lists 12 T cell receptor beta chains sequenced from one sample in a study of Graves' ophthalmopathy and Graves' hyperthyroidism (dated by TCRdb to between 2018 and 2020). Instrument on record: Illumina HiSeq 2000. For repertoire sequencing, the TCR beta CDR3 regions were amplified from RNA transcripts. The first round was an RT-PCR using HTBI primers with the Qiagen OneStep RT-PCR kit, and this first round was followed by a second-round multiplex PCR, then size selection and purification. The public reads were reprocessed in TCRdb via fastp at Q25 and MiXCR, keeping in-frame beta chains. Under each unique CDR3 protein, matching rows form one entry showing the most common genes and DNA. Within this sample are 200,000 to 250,000 distinct CDR3 sequences, with 20% to 25% of them counted one time only. The ten most abundant clones make up approximately 39% of the sample. Sequencing input: peripheral blood. The receptors originated from a woman in her fifties or sixties with Graves' ophthalmopathy. Donor details come from another sample of the same person, matched by shared clones.

The table lists this clonotype with a few counts. This sequence joins TRBV20-1 and TRBJ2-2; 9 bases agree with TRBD2. After removal of 1 base from V and 5 bases from J, the junction contained 5 bases not matched to a gene. Per germline, CDR1 DFQATT and CDR2 SNEGSKA (reference sequence). The CDR3 is 15 residues long. CDR3 bases: TGCAGTGCTAGAGTAGCGGGAGTCCGAACCGGGGAGCTGTTTTTT. Residues: CSARVAGVRTGELFF.

This clonotype was counted ten times or more. The chain combines TRBV29-1 with TRBJ1-5; a possible D gene is TRBD1 (6 bases). The V end was cut by 6 bases, the J end by 0 bases, with 9 bases between. Germline V CDR1 and CDR2: SQVTM, ANQGSEA. This CDR3 is 13 amino acids long. CDR3 sequence (DNA): TGCAGCGTGCAACAGGGTAGCAATCAGCCCCAGCATTTT. This encodes CSVQQGSNQPQHF.

There are many counts of this clonotype. The V and J genes are TRBV20-1 and TRBJ2-7, with TRBD2 matching 14 bases. The V and J ends lost 3 bases and 5 bases, in that order; junction bases with no gene match: 6. CDR1 DFQATT and CDR2 SNEGSKA come from the germline V gene (reference sequence). The CDR3 has 15 amino acids. This CDR3 reads CSARRTSGRRNEQYF. The CDR3 DNA reads as TGCAGTGCTAGGCGGACTAGCGGGAGGAGGAACGAGCAGTACTTC.

This clonotype was found many times. The chain carries TRBV3-1 and TRBJ2-7; 10 nucleotides line up with TRBD1. The length of the CDR3 is 15 residues. The V gene end was trimmed by 4 bases and the J gene end by 6 bases; junction bases not matched to a gene: 9. Germline V gene sequence: CDR1 LGHDT, CDR2 YNNKEL (reference sequence). CDR3 nucleotides: TGTGCCAGCAGCCCTCGGGACAGGGGAAAGGTCGAGCAGTACTTC. It encodes CASSPRDRGKVEQYF.

The gene calls are TRBV28 and TRBJ1-1; 8 bases map to TRBD1. The germline V gene has CDR1 MDHEN and CDR2 SYDVKM. The V gene end was trimmed by 6 bases and the J gene end by 3 bases; junction bases not matched to a gene: 3. The CDR3 totals 13 residues. CDR3 residues: CASSLQGDTEAFF. CDR3 nucleotides: TGTGCCAGCAGCCTACAGGGGGACACTGAAGCTTTCTTT.

This clonotype has at least ten counts. The chain combines TRBV5-1 with TRBJ1-5, with 9 positions matching TRBD1. In germline, CDR1 is SGHRS, CDR2 YFSETQ. The J segment lost 4 bases and the V segment lost 4 bases, leaving 3 bases of the junction unmatched. This CDR3 has 14 amino acids. The CDR3 is CASSPDRGNQPQHF. The CDR3 DNA reads TGCGCCAGCAGCCCAGACAGGGGGAATCAGCCCCAGCATTTT.

This clonotype was observed many times. The rearrangement links TRBV12-3 or TRBV12-4 to TRBJ1-1; D is perhaps TRBD1 (6 bases). This CDR3 has 13 residues. V was cut by 4 bases and J by 4 bases, with 10 bases left in between. CDR3 in amino acids: CASSSTGVTEAFF. The CDR3 DNA reads as TGTGCCAGCAGTTCGACAGGTGTCACTGAAGCTTTCTTT.

In regard to this clonotype: A much bigger clone sits one base away, suggesting this may be a read error. The CDR3 loop reads CCVRQTNYGYTF. The CDR3 region has the DNA TGCTGCGTTCGACAGACTAACTATGGCTACACCTTC. The rearrangement links TRBV29-1 to TRBJ1-2, with D possibly being TRBD1 (5 bases). The length of the CDR3 is 12 residues. The germline V gene encodes CDR1 SQVTM and CDR2 ANQGSEA.

This clonotype showed up many times. The CDR3 sequence is CASRDSGSGNEQFF. CDR3 nucleotide sequence: TGTGCCAGCAGAGATAGCGGGAGCGGTAATGAGCAGTTCTTC. The rearrangement links TRBV6-1 to TRBJ2-1; TRBD2 aligns across 9 bases. Germline V gene data show CDR1 as MNHNS and CDR2 as SASEGT. V was clipped by 6 bases and J by 7 bases; unmatched bases: 7. The CDR3 totals 14 residues.

This clonotype appeared many times. The chain joins TRBV28 to TRBJ1-6; no firm D call. CDR1 is MDHEN, CDR2 SYDVKM, per germline. Trimming removed 2 bases at V and 7 bases at J, with 9 bases between. CDR3 length equals 14 residues. The CDR3 sequence is CASSLEWRNSPLHF. CDR3 DNA: TGTGCCAGCAGTTTAGAGTGGCGGAATTCACCCCTCCACTTT.

The sample holds many counts of this clonotype. V and J are TRBV27 and TRBJ2-7, with D maybe TRBD2 (5 bases). The CDR3 runs to 16 residues. The V end was cut by 4 bases, the J end by 3 bases, with 19 bases between. Germline CDR1 reads MNHEY; CDR2 reads SMNVEV (reference sequence). The CDR3, as DNA: TGTGCCAGCAGTTCAATTGGACTCCCGTTGGGCTACGAGCAGTACTTC. As protein: CASSSIGLPLGYEQYF.

This clonotype occurred many times. The J gene is TRBJ1-1, the V gene TRBV2; no clear D. The CDR3 is 14 amino acids. Germline lookup yields CDR1 SNHLY and CDR2 FYNNEI. V was trimmed by 4 bases and J by 6 bases, leaving 15 bases between them. CDR3 in DNA: TGTGCCAGCAGTGCGTCAGCAACGTGGTCTGAAGCTTTCTTT. Encoded protein: CASSASATWSEAFF.